This passage covers 14 T cell receptor beta chains from one sample sequenced in a study of T cell repertoires in ileal Crohn's disease (dated by TCRdb to between 2017 and 2020). The library came from the immunoSEQ multiplex PCR assay. In its TCRdb copy, this immuneACCESS table keeps in-frame sequences only and misses some clones. Where compared with another copy, unresolved V genes explain less than half of these, and the others have no known cause. In all, the sample holds 11,000 to 15,000 clones, and 65% to 85% of those were seen once. The biggest ten clones account for roughly 6.2% of the sample. Sequenced input: ileal tissue. These receptors were collected from an adult with Crohn's disease.

The chain links TRBV6-5 to TRBJ1-2; D may be TRBD1 (6 bases). From germline, CDR1 is MNHEY and CDR2 SVGAGI. Deletions cut 5 bases from V and 6 bases from J, with 10 bases between. This CDR3 contains 12 residues. CDR3 in amino acids: CASSGAGDGYTF. The CDR3 bases are TGTGCCAGCAGTGGGGCAGGGGATGGCTACACCTTC.

This chain uses TRBV6-5 with TRBJ1-2, with D possibly TRBD1 on 5 matching bases. CDR1 and CDR2 from the germline V gene are MNHEY and SVGAGI. The V end was cut by 0 bases, the J end by 4 bases, with 15 bases between. This CDR3 has 16 residues. The CDR3 DNA is TGTGCCAGCAGTTACTCGACCGTGCAGGGTCGCTATGGCTACACCTTC. The encoded protein is CASSYSTVQGRYGYTF.

The rearrangement uses TRBV6-6 and TRBJ2-7; 7 bases are shared with TRBD2. V trimming: 5 bases; J trimming: 1 base; junction bases outside the gene matches: 8. The length of the CDR3 is 15 residues. CDR1 and CDR2 (germline): MNHNY, SVGAGI (reference sequence). The CDR3: CASSKGGGGSYEQYF. Written as DNA, the CDR3 is TGTGCCAGCAGTAAGGGCGGGGGAGGATCCTACGAGCAGTACTTC.

The rearrangement links TRBV7-8 to TRBJ1-5; 9 bases are shared with TRBD1. Germline V gene data show CDR1 as SGHVS and CDR2 as FQNEAQ. The CDR3 has 15 amino acids. The V and J ends lost 5 bases and 10 bases, in that order; junction bases with no gene match: 12. DNA for the CDR3: TGTGCCAGCAGCGGACACGGGACAGGGAAAGAACCCCAGCATTTT. This encodes CASSGHGTGKEPQHF.

The count of this clone is one. The J gene is TRBJ1-2, the V gene TRBV11-2, with TRBD1 matching over 7 bases. With V trimmed by 1 base and J by 4 bases, 6 bases remained unmatched. The CDR3 sequence is 15 residues long. Germline CDR1 SGHAT, CDR2 FQNNGV. The CDR3 DNA reads TGTGCCAGCAGCTTAGGTGGGACAGCCCTCTATGGCTACACCTTC. It yields the protein CASSLGGTALYGYTF.

The rearrangement links TRBV5-1 to TRBJ2-2, with 8 positions matching TRBD1. This CDR3 comprises 13 residues. The V and J ends lost 3 bases and 6 bases, in that order; junction bases with no gene match: 1. Looked up from germline, CDR1 is SGHRS and CDR2 is YFSETQ. CDR3 sequence (DNA): TGCGCCAGCAGCTCGGACAGGGCCGGGGAGCTGTTTTTT. Translating it yields CASSSDRAGELFF.

This clone was observed a single time. The chain employs TRBV10-2 and TRBJ1-1; D is unclear. V lost 10 bases and J lost 1, with 16 bases in between. CDR1 and CDR2 from the germline V gene are WSHSY and SAAADI. The CDR3 has 14 residues. The CDR3 sequence is CATGGPLANTEAFF. The CDR3, as DNA: TGCGCCACCGGAGGGCCGCTAGCGAACACTGAAGCTTTCTTT.

This clone was seen a single time. The genes are TRBV9 and TRBJ2-1; 10 positions match TRBD2. Per the germline V gene, CDR1 is SGDLS and CDR2 is YYNGEE. The CDR3 is made up of 16 amino acids. J was trimmed by 7 bases and V by 3 bases; bases with no gene match: 10. The CDR3 protein is CASSGTLAGARNEQFF. CDR3 in DNA: TGTGCCAGCAGCGGCACCCTAGCGGGAGCAAGAAATGAGCAGTTCTTC.

J is TRBJ2-5 and V is TRBV7-6, with D possibly being TRBD2 (7 bases). V lost 4 bases and J lost 7, with 13 bases in between. CDR1 and CDR2 from the germline V gene are SGHVS and FNYEAQ. The CDR3 length is 13 residues. CDR3: CASSYGGPGTQYF. In DNA, the CDR3 is TGTGCCAGCAGCTACGGGGGGCCTGGGACCCAGTACTTC.

The chain is built from TRBV15 and TRBJ1-5, with 9 bases aligning to TRBD1. Trimming took 5 bases from V and 4 from J; bases not matched to a gene: 9. The V gene's germline CDR1 is LNHNV and CDR2 YYDKDF (reference sequence). The CDR3 sequence is 16 residues long. CDR3 sequence: CATSPLDRGRNQPQHF. For the CDR3, the DNA is TGTGCCACCAGCCCATTAGACAGGGGGAGGAATCAGCCCCAGCATTTT. Using reference TRBV15 and TRBJ1-5 for the parts outside the CDR3, the full variable domain is DAMVIQNPRYQVTQFGKPVTLSCSQTLNHNVMYWYQQKSSQAPKLLFHYYDKDFNNEADTPDNFQSRRPNTSFCFLDIRSPGLGDTAMYLCATSPLDRGRNQPQHFGDGTRLSIL.

The chain uses TRBV27 and TRBJ1-6; TRBD1 agrees at 9 bases. CDR3 length: 14 residues. The germline V gene encodes CDR1 MNHEY and CDR2 SMNVEV (reference sequence). Unmatched junction bases numbered 3, after V lost 5 bases and J lost 7 bases. CDR3: CASSPGQGNSPLHF. CDR3 DNA: TGTGCCAGCAGTCCGGGACAGGGAAATTCACCCCTCCACTTT.

This chain joins TRBV2 and TRBJ2-6; D gene ambiguous. The CDR3 loop spans 15 amino acids. Germline CDR1 SNHLY, CDR2 FYNNEI. Deletions cut 1 base from V and 4 bases from J, with 8 bases between. This CDR3 is CASSEGGEGANVLTF. The CDR3 DNA reads TGTGCCAGCAGTGAAGGAGGAGAAGGGGCCAACGTCCTGACTTTC.

The gene calls are TRBV11-2 and TRBJ1-2; D gene ambiguous. The CDR3 sequence is 15 residues long. Trimming removed 3 bases at V and 5 bases at J, with 16 bases between. Germline V gene lookup returns CDR1 SGHAT and CDR2 FQNNGV. CDR3 bases: TGTGCCAGCAGCTTTTATCCTCCTTCCCCTTATGGCTACACCTTC. Its protein is CASSFYPPSPYGYTF. Variable domain in full (rest from reference TRBV11-2 and TRBJ1-2): EAGVAQSPRYKIIEKRQSVAFWCNPISGHATLYWYQQILGQGPKLLIQFQNNGVVDDSQLPKDRFSAERLKGVDSTLKIQPAKLEDSAVYLCASSFYPPSPYGYTFGSGTRLTVV.

This clone was seen only a few times. The chain recombines TRBV30 with TRBJ1-1; no definite D call. The CDR3 runs to 11 residues. The V gene lost 7 bases and the J gene lost 5 bases, with 11 bases spanning the gap. Germline lookup yields CDR1 GTSNPN and CDR2 SVGIG (reference sequence). The CDR3 nucleotides read TGTGCCTCGATCCCCGGGACTGAAGCTTTCTTT. This sequence encodes CASIPGTEAFF.